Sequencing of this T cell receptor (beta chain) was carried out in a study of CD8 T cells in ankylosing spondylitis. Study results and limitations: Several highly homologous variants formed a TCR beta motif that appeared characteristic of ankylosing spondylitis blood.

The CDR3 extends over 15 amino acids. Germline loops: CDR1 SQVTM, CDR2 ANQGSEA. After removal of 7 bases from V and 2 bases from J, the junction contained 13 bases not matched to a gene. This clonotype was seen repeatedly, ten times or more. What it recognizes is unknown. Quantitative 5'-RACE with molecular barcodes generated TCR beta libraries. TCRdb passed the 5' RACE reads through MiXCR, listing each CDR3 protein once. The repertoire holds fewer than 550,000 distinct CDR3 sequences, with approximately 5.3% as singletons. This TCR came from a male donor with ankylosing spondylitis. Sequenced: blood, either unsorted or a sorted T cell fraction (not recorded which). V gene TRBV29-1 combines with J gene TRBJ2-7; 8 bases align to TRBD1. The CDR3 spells CSAIGQGITTYEQYF. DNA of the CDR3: TGCAGCGCCATAGGACAGGGAATTACCACCTACGAGCAGTACTTC.